A selection of T cell receptor beta chains follows, all from one sample in a study of cytomegalovirus exposure and HLA in healthy donors. The assay was immunoSEQ multiplex PCR, and TCRdb's table has in-frame clones only and misses some. The sample shows about 98,000 clones, approximately 78% of them seen only once. Sequencing input: PBMCs. Receptors originate from a man between 35 and 55 years old in good health and CMV-seronegative. The CDR3 runs from the conserved cysteine through the conserved F or W. D genes are given only for firm matches. Part of the rows lack a size; the others show once, few, many or a class for expanded clones.

. | TRBJ2-7 | TRBV9 | . | TGTGCCAGCAGCTCTGGCCCCGCATCCTACGAGCAGTACTTC | CASSSGPASYEQYF
. | TRBJ2-7 | TRBV10-3 | TRBD1 | TGTGCCATCAGTGACAAGGGGACAGGGACCTACGAGCAGTACTTC | CAISDKGTGTYEQYF
. | TRBJ2-7 | TRBV7-9 | TRBD1 | TGTGCCAGCAGCTTTGACAGGGGAACGACCTACGAGCAGTACTTC | CASSFDRGTTYEQYF
. | TRBJ1-2 | TRBV9 | . | TGTGCCAGCAGCCTCGAGGGGGTGGGCGGCTACACCTTC | CASSLEGVGGYTF
. | TRBJ1-2 | TRBV5-6 | . | TGTGCCAGCAGCCATTGGAGAATAGTTAACTATGGCTACACCTTC | CASSHWRIVNYGYTF
. | TRBJ2-3 | TRBV5-1 | TRBD2 | TGCGCCAGCAGCTTGGGACTAGCGGGGGTTACCAGCACAGATACGCAGTATTTT | CASSLGLAGVTSTDTQYF
once | TRBJ1-1 | TRBV5-1 | TRBD1 | TGCGCCAGCAGCAAGGGACAGGGGGATGGCACTGAAGCTTTCTTT | CASSKGQGDGTEAFF
. | TRBJ2-7 | TRBV14 | TRBD1 | TGTGCCAGCAGCCAAGACCCGCCGGGACAGGGCTTCCCCCGCTACGAGCAGTACTTC | CASSQDPPGQGFPRYEQYF
. | TRBJ1-1 | TRBV14 | TRBD1 | TGTGCCAGCAGCCAGCCGACAGGGATAGCTTTCTTT | CASSQPTGIAFF
. | TRBJ1-1 | TRBV5-6 | . | TGTGCCAGCAGCTTTAAAAACACTGAAGCTTTCTTT | CASSFKNTEAFF
. | TRBJ2-7 | TRBV30 | . | TGTGCCTGGAGTATTCCGGGGAACTCCTACGAGCAGTACTTC | CAWSIPGNSYEQYF
. | TRBJ2-7 | TRBV19 | TRBD1 | TGTGCCAGTAGCAAGGGACAGCTGAACTACGGCTACGAGCAGTACTTC | CASSKGQLNYGYEQYF
. | TRBJ2-7 | TRBV7-9 | . | TGTGCCAGCAGCTTGGGGAGGCTCCCCTACGAGCAGTACTTC | CASSLGRLPYEQYF
. | TRBJ2-3 | TRBV27 | TRBD2 | TGTGCCAGCAGTTCTAGCGGGGTCCCTACAGATACGCAGTATTTT | CASSSSGVPTDTQYF
few | TRBJ1-6 | TRBV27 | . | TGTGCCAGCAGTTTACGTCATAATTCACCCCTCCACTTT | CASSLRHNSPLHF
. | TRBJ1-1 | TRBV4-1 | TRBD1 | TGCGCCAGCAGCCGGGGACAGGGTAGAACTGAAGCTTTCTTT | CASSRGQGRTEAFF
. | TRBJ2-3 | TRBV9 | TRBD1 | TGTGCCACCCAAGGGGGCCACACAGATACGCAGTATTTT | CATQGGHTDTQYF
. | TRBJ1-1 | TRBV2 | . | TGTGCCAGCAGTGAACGTCAGGCGAACACTGAAGCTTTCTTT | CASSERQANTEAFF
. | TRBJ1-2 | TRBV19 | TRBD1 | TGTGCCAGTACGGGGGACAGGCAAGTCGGAAACTATGGCTACACCTTC | CASTGDRQVGNYGYTF
. | TRBJ2-7 | TRBV7-9 | TRBD2 | TGTGCCAGCAGGCAGAGCACGGGACTAGCGGGGGCCGAGCAGTACTTC | CASRQSTGLAGAEQYF
. | TRBJ1-5 | TRBV29-1 | TRBD1 | TGCAGCGTTGTTACAGGGGGTCTAAATCAGCCCCAGCATTTT | CSVVTGGLNQPQHF
. | TRBJ1-2 | TRBV28 | TRBD1 | TGTGCCAGCTTCGTTACGGGGACAGGGGCCTATGGCTACACCTTC | CASFVTGTGAYGYTF
. | TRBJ2-5 | TRBV7-9 | . | TGTGCCAGCAGCGTACAGGAGACCCAGTACTTC | CASSVQETQYF
. | TRBJ2-7 | TRBV9 | . | TGTGCCAGCAGCGTAGGAAGGACAAACCACGAGCAGTACTTC | CASSVGRTNHEQYF
. | TRBJ1-3 | TRBV7-2 | . | TGTGCCAGCAGCCACCCGACCGGGGGAAACACCATATATTTT | CASSHPTGGNTIYF
once | TRBJ2-1 | TRBV6-6 | TRBD2 | TGTGCCAGCAGTTTATCTAGCGGGGATGAGCAGTTCTTC | CASSLSSGDEQFF
. | TRBJ1-4 | TRBV25-1 | . | TGTGCCAGCAGTGAATACCTCTCTCACAGTGCAACTAATGAAAAACTGTTTTTT | CASSEYLSHSATNEKLFF
. | TRBJ2-7 | TRBV6-5 | TRBD1 | TGTGCCAGCAGAACTACAGGGGGCGCGTTCGACGAGCAGTACTTC | CASRTTGGAFDEQYF
few | TRBJ2-7 | TRBV5-1 | . | TGCGCCAGCAGCTTGGGCCGGGAAGGAGAGCAGTACTTC | CASSLGREGEQYF
. | TRBJ1-4 | TRBV19 | . | TGTGCCAGTAGCCCGACGGGTGCAACTAATGAAAAACTGTTTTTT | CASSPTGATNEKLFF
. | TRBJ2-7 | TRBV6-1 | TRBD1 | TGTGCCAGCAGTGAAGCACCGGGACAGACCTACGAGCAGTACTTC | CASSEAPGQTYEQYF
. | TRBJ1-5 | TRBV30 | . | TGTGCCTGGAGGCAGAGCAATCAGCCCCAGCATTTT | CAWRQSNQPQHF
. | TRBJ1-2 | TRBV9 | . | TGTGCCAGCAGCGTAGACCGGGACTATGGCTACACCTTC | CASSVDRDYGYTF
. | TRBJ1-5 | TRBV21-1 | . | TGTGCCAGCAGCATCGGAGGCGACCTTCCCCTTTATAGCAATCAGCCCCAGCATTTT | CASSIGGDLPLYSNQPQHF
. | TRBJ1-6 | TRBV28 | TRBD1 | TGTGCCAGCAGTAACTCTCCGGGACAGGGGGCTTATAATTCACCCCTCCACTTT | CASSNSPGQGAYNSPLHF
. | TRBJ2-7 | TRBV27 | TRBD1 | TGTGCCAGCAGACACCTCCTAGCGCAGGGGGCTAACTACGAGCAGTACTTC | CASRHLLAQGANYEQYF
. | TRBJ1-2 | TRBV2 | . | TGTGCCAGCAGTGATCAGGGGTCCACATATGGCTACACCTTC | CASSDQGSTYGYTF
. | TRBJ2-5 | TRBV5-1 | . | TGCGCCAGCAGCTTGGGGGCGGGGCCCCAAGAGACCCAGTACTTC | CASSLGAGPQETQYF
once | TRBJ2-5 | TRBV27 | . | TGTGCCAGCAGATCCGGCCTAGAGCAGACCCAGTACTTC | CASRSGLEQTQYF
. | TRBJ2-1 | TRBV7-6 | TRBD2 | TGTGCCAGCAGCTTAAGCGCGGGGGGATACAATGAGCAGTTCTTC | CASSLSAGGYNEQFF
few | TRBJ1-2 | TRBV5-8 | TRBD1 | TGTGCCAGCAGCTTCCTCTCCCAGGGGGTTAATGGCTACACCTTC | CASSFLSQGVNGYTF
. | TRBJ1-6 | TRBV7-2 | . | TGTGCCAGCAGCCCCATTAGTCGTAATTCACCCCTCCACTTT | CASSPISRNSPLHF
. | TRBJ2-7 | TRBV10-3 | . | TGTGCCATCAGTGAGACTTCTTACGAGCAGTACTTC | CAISETSYEQYF
. | TRBJ2-7 | TRBV2 | . | TGTGCCAGCAACCCAAAACAGGGCTACGAGCAGTACTTC | CASNPKQGYEQYF
. | TRBJ2-7 | TRBV7-9 | . | TGTGCCAGCAGCTTAGAAGGGGGCTCCTACGAGCAGTACTTC | CASSLEGGSYEQYF
. | TRBJ1-3 | TRBV15 | TRBD1 | TGTGCCACCAGCAGGGGCTTCGGACAGGCAGAGACTGGAAACACCATATATTTT | CATSRGFGQAETGNTIYF
. | TRBJ2-1 | TRBV29-1 | . | TGCAGCGTTGAAGACCGGGTCGAGCAGTTCTTC | CSVEDRVEQFF
. | TRBJ1-2 | TRBV27 | TRBD1 | TGTGCCAGCGCCTCAGGGGGCGGCTACACCTTC | CASASGGGYTF
. | TRBJ1-1 | TRBV7-7 | . | TGTGCCAGCAGCTTATTCGAGGGGGACACTGAAGCTTTCTTT | CASSLFEGDTEAFF
few | TRBJ2-7 | TRBV5-6 | TRBD1 | TGTGCCAGCAGCTGGGGACAGGGTACCTACGAGCAGTACTTC | CASSWGQGTYEQYF
. | TRBJ2-2 | TRBV30 | . | TGTGCCTCCACCTCCGGGACCGGGGAGCTGTTTTTT | CASTSGTGELFF